What follows is one T cell receptor beta chain and its context. This sample stems from a study of T cell changes during pregnancy in multiple sclerosis. The germline CDR1 and CDR2 sequences are MNHEY and SMNVEV (reference sequence). The CDR3 length is 14 residues. The junction had 5 bases not matched to a gene; V was cut back by 2 bases and J by 10 bases. Sequenced by immunoSEQ multiplex PCR; TCRdb stores in-frame clones only, minus some. Of around 130,000 clones listed, about 95% were seen once; the top ten hold 0.44%. This sample comprised peripheral blood, obtained after pregnancy. This TCR derives from a female donor with multiple sclerosis, enrolled in a pregnancy study. This chain uses TRBV27 with TRBJ2-1; 10 nucleotides line up with TRBD2. As DNA, the CDR3 is TGTGCCAGCAGTTTACTAGCGGGAGTGGGGGAGCAGTTCTTC. It is translated as CASSLLAGVGEQFF.